This T cell receptor beta chain was recovered during a study of technical replicates of blood from a handful of donors. Only in-frame clones appear in the TCRdb table, and some are missing; sequencing was by immunoSEQ multiplex PCR. The sample carries 85,000 to 100,000 clones, 85% to 95% recorded once. This CDR3 contains 12 residues. Germline values: CDR1 MNHEY, CDR2 SVGAGI. V shed 6 bases and J shed 2 bases, with 7 bases lying between them. The sample was T cells isolated from PBMCs. This chain links TRBV6-5 with TRBJ1-1, with D hard to call. This sequence was found in a human donor in good health. The CDR3 DNA sequence: TGTGCCAGCAGCCTTAGAAACACTGAAGCTTTCTTT. Protein: CASSLRNTEAFF.